Below, one TCR beta chain is given with its context. Its antigen is not identified. Recent vaccinations or acute infections were absent in the healthy HIV-negative adult donors. Donors were Caucasian adults residing in Nashville, Tennessee, USA. The sample comes from a study of shared clonotypes between healthy human individuals. Study-level findings and limits: It was only blood that was sampled, and tissue repertoires likely differ. All-four-donor shared clonotypes had higher generation probabilities than non-shared clonotypes did.

J was trimmed by 3 bases and V by 0 bases; bases with no gene match: 1. The germline V gene encodes CDR1 SGHKS and CDR2 YYEKEE (reference sequence). The CDR3 spans 14 residues. The data were produced by immunoSEQ multiplex PCR, yet TCRdb's version contains in-frame clones alone and is incomplete. The table shows roughly 400,000 clones, with just over 95% occurring only once. Sequencing was performed on memory CD8+ T cells sorted from blood. As for subset: CD45RO+ cells pooled with CCR7-negative TemRA cells. V is TRBV5-5 and J is TRBJ1-2; 8 nucleotides agree with TRBD1. The TCR originated in a man aged 30-40 years in good health. The CDR3 nucleotides are TGTGCCAGCAGCTTGGACAGGGGGTACTATGGCTACACCTTC. This sequence encodes CASSLDRGYYGYTF.